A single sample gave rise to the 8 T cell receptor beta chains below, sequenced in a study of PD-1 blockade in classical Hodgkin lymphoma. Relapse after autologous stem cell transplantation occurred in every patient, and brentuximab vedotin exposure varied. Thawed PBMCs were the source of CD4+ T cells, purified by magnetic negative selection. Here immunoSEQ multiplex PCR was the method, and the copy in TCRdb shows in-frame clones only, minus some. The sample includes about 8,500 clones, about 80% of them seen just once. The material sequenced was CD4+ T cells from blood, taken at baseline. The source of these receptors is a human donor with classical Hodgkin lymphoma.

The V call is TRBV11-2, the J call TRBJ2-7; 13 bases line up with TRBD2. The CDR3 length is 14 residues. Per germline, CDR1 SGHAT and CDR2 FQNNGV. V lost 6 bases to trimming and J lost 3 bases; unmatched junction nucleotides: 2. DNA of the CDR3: TGTGCCAGCAGGTGGACTAGCGGGAGCTACGAGCAGTACTTC. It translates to CASRWTSGSYEQYF.

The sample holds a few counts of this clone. CDR3 nucleotide sequence: TGTGCCAGCAGGCCACGGACAGTGGGGGGCTACACCTTC. This encodes CASRPRTVGGYTF. The chain couples TRBV5-5 to TRBJ1-2; perhaps TRBD1 as D (6 bases). Germline CDR1 reads SGHKS; CDR2 reads YYEKEE (reference sequence). V was pared by 5 bases and J by 8 bases, with 16 bases between. The CDR3 sequence is 13 residues long. The full variable domain, with the rest looked up from reference TRBV5-5 and TRBJ1-2, is DAGVTQSPTHLIKTRGQQVTLRCSPISGHKSVSWYQQVLGQGPQFIFQYYEKEERGRGNFPDRFSARQFPNYSSELNVNALLLGDSALYLCASRPRTVGGYTFGSGTRLTVV.

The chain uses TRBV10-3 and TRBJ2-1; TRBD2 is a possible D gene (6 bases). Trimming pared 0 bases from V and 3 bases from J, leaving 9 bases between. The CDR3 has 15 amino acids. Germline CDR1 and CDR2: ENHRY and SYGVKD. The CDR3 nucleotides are TGTGCCATCAGTGAGTCGGGCGGGATCTACAATGAGCAGTTCTTC. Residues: CAISESGGIYNEQFF.

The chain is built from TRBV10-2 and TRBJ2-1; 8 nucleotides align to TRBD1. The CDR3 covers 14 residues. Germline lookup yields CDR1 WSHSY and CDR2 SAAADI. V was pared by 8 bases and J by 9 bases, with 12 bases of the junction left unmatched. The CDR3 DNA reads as TGCGCCAGCCGGACAGGGCATCACCCAAGTGAGCAGTTCTTC. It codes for CASRTGHHPSEQFF.

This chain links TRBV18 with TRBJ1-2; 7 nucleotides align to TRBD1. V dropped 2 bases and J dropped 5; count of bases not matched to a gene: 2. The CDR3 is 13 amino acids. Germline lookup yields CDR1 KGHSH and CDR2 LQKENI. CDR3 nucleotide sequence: TGTGCCAGCTCACCAGGGACAGCTTATGGCTACACCTTC. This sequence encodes CASSPGTAYGYTF.

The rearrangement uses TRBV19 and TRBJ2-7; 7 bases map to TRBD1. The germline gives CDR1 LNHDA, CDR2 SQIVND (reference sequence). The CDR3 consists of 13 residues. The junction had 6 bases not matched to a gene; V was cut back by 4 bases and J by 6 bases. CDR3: CASSTLSGGEQYF. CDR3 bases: TGTGCCAGTAGTACCCTCTCAGGGGGCGAGCAGTACTTC.

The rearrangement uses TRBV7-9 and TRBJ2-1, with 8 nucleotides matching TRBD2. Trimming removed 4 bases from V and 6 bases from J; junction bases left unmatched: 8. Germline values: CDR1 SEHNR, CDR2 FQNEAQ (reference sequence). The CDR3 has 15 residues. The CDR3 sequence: CASSSQREWGNEQFF. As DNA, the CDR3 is TGTGCCAGCAGCTCTCAGCGGGAGTGGGGCAATGAGCAGTTCTTC.

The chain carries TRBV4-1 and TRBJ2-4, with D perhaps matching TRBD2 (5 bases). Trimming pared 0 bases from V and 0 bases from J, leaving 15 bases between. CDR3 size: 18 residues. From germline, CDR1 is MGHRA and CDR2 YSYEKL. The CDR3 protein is CASSQDPRAVLAKNIQYF. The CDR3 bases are TGCGCCAGCAGCCAAGATCCGCGGGCGGTCCTAGCCAAAAACATTCAGTACTTC.